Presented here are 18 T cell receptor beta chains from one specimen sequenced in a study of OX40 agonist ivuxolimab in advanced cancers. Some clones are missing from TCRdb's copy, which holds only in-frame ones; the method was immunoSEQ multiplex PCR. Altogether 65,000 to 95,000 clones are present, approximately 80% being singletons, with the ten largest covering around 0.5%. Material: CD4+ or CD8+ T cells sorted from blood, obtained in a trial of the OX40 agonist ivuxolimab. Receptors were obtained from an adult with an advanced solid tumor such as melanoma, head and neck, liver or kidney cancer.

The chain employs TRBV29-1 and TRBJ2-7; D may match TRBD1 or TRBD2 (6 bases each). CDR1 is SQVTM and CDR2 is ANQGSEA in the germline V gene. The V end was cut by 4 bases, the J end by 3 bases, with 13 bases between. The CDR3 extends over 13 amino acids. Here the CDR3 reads CSVGSGAGYEQYF. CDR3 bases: TGCAGCGTTGGTTCGGGGGCGGGCTACGAGCAGTACTTC.

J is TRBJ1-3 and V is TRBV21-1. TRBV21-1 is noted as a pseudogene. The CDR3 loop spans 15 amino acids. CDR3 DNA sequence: TGTGCCAGCAGCAAAGAGAGCCAGTATGGAAACACCATATATTTT. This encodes CASSKESQYGNTIYF.

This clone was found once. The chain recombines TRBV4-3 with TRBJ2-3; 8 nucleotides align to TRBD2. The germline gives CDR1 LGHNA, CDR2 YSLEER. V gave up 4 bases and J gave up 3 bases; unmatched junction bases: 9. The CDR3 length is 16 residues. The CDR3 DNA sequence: TGCGCCAGCAGCCGGGCGAGCGGGAGACCGACAGATACGCAGTATTTT. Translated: CASSRASGRPTDTQYF.

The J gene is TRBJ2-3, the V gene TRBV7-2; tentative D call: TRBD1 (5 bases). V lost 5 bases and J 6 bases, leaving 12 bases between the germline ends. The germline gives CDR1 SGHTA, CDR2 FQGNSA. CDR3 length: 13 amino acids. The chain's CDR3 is CASSTRKGDTQYF. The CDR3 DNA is TGTGCCAGCAGCACCCGGAAGGGGGATACGCAGTATTTT.

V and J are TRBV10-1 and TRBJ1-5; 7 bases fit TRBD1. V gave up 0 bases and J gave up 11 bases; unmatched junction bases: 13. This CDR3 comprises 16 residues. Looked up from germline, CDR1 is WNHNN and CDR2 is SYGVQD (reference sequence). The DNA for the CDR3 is TGCGCCAGCAGTGAGTCTAGAGTGGACAGGCGGTGCGCCCAGCATTTT. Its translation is CASSESRVDRRCAQHF.

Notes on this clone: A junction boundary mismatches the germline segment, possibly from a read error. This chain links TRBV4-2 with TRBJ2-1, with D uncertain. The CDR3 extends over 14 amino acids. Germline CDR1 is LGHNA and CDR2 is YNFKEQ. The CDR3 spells CASRQDVSYNEQFF. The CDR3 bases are TGTGCCAGCAGACAAGACGTCTCCTACAATGAGCAGTTCTTC.

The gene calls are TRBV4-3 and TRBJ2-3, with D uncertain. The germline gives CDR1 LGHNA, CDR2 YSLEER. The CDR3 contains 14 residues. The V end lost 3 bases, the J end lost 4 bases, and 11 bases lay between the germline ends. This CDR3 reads CASSQGRQSDTQYF. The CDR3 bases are TGCGCCAGCAGCCAGGGTCGGCAATCAGATACGCAGTATTTT.

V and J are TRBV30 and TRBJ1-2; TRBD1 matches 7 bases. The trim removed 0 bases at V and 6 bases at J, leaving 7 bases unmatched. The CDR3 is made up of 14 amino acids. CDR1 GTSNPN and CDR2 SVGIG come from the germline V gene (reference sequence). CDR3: CAWSVQAGGHGYTF. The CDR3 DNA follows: TGTGCCTGGAGTGTACAGGCAGGGGGTCATGGCTACACCTTC.

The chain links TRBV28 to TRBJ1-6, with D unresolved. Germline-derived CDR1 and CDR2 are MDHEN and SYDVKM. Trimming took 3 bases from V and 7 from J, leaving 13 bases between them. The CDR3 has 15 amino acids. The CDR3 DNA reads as TGTGCCAGCAGTTTTCGGGGTCTGGGGAATTCACCCCTCCACTTT. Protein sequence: CASSFRGLGNSPLHF.

This chain's CDR3 is CAISESGQSGFEQYF. The DNA for the CDR3 is TGTGCCATCAGTGAGTCAGGACAGAGCGGTTTCGAGCAGTACTTC. The genes are TRBV10-3 and TRBJ2-7; D is perhaps TRBD1 (6 bases). Trimming pared 0 bases from V and 6 bases from J, leaving 15 bases between. The germline V gene has CDR1 ENHRY and CDR2 SYGVKD. The CDR3 loop spans 15 amino acids.

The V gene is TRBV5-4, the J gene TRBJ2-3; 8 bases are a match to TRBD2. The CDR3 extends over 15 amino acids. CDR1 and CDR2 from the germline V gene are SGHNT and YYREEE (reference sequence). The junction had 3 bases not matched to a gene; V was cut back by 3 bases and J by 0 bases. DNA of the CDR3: TGTGCCAGCAGCTGGGCTAGCGGGAGCACAGATACGCAGTATTTT. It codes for CASSWASGSTDTQYF.

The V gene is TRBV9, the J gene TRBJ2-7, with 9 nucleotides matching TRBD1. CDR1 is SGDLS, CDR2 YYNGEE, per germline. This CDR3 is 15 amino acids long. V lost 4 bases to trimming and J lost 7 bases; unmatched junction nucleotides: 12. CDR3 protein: CASSFLGQGIEEQYF. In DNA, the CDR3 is TGTGCCAGCAGCTTCTTGGGACAGGGAATTGAGGAGCAGTACTTC.

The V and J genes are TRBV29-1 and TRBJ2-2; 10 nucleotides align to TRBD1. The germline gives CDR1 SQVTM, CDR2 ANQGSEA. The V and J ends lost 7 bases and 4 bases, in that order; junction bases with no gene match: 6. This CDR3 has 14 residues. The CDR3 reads CSAQRDRGTGELFF. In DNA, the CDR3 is TGCAGCGCCCAGCGGGACAGGGGCACCGGGGAGCTGTTTTTT.

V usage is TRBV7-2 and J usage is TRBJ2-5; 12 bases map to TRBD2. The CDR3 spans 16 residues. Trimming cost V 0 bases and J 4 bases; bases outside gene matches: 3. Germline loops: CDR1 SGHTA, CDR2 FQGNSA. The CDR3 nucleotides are TGTGCCAGCAGCTTAGCGCGACTAGCGGGAGTAGAGACCCAGTACTTC. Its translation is CASSLARLAGVETQYF.

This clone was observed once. Here the CDR3 DNA reads TGCGCCAGCAGCTTGGTAGGTCGGTCGCAGCTCATCCGCTCCTACAATGAGCAGTTCTTC. Protein: CASSLVGRSQLIRSYNEQFF. V and J are TRBV5-1 and TRBJ2-1; no clear D gene. This CDR3 is 20 amino acids long. Germline values: CDR1 SGHRS, CDR2 YFSETQ. Deletions cut 0 bases from V and 0 bases from J, with 22 bases between.

The CDR3 nucleotides are TGTGCCAGCAGCCAACCCGGACAGGGAAACTACGAGCAGTACTTC. Protein sequence: CASSQPGQGNYEQYF. This chain joins TRBV4-2 and TRBJ2-7; TRBD1 aligns across 8 bases. With 2 bases clipped from V and 3 bases from J, the junction kept 6 bases outside the gene matches. The CDR3 sequence is 15 residues long. The V gene's germline CDR1 is LGHNA and CDR2 YNFKEQ.

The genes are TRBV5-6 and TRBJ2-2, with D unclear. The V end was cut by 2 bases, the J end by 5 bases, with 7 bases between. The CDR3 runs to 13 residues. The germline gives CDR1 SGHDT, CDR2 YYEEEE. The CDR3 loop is CASSFWGTGELFF. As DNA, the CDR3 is TGTGCCAGCAGCTTCTGGGGAACCGGGGAGCTGTTTTTT.

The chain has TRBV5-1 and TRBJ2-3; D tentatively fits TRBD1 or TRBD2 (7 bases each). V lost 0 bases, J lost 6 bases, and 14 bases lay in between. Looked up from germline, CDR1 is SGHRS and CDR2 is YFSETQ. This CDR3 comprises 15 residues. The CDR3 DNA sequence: TGCGCCAGCAGCTTGGGACAGGGAGGGGCCGATACGCAGTATTTT. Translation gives CASSLGQGGADTQYF.